Below are 22 T cell receptor beta chains sequenced from a single sample in a study of blood T cells in healthy people across ages. A second PCR, run for roughly 7 to 12 cycles, used a sample-barcoded 5' primer plus a J-beta primer mix. TCRdb itself ran the 5' RACE reads through MiXCR, one entry per CDR3 protein. The data contain around 900,000 distinct CDR3 sequences, around 28% of them singletons. Sequences were obtained from blood. These receptors came from a woman older than 75 in good health.

This clonotype has a count of ten or more. This chain connects TRBV11-2 to TRBJ1-1; D is uncertain. The germline CDR1 and CDR2 sequences are SGHAT and FQNNGV. The CDR3 covers 13 residues. V was trimmed by 0 bases and J by 1 base, leaving 3 bases between them. CDR3 bases: TGTGCCAGCAGCTTAGATAAGAACACTGAAGCTTTCTTT. Translating it yields CASSLDKNTEAFF.

In DNA form, the CDR3 reads TGCAGTGCCACACGGGCGGGGAAGCGAAACACCATATATTTT. Translation: CSATRAGKRNTIYF. J is TRBJ1-3 and V is TRBV20-1; unclear D gene. Deletions cut 6 bases from V and 5 bases from J, with 17 bases between. Germline CDR1 reads DFQATT; CDR2 reads SNEGSKA (reference sequence). The length of the CDR3 is 14 residues.

This chain joins TRBV7-9 and TRBJ2-2; TRBD1 matches 9 bases. J was trimmed by 2 bases and V by 1 base; bases with no gene match: 5. The CDR3 spans 17 residues. Germline V gene sequence: CDR1 SEHNR, CDR2 FQNEAQ (reference sequence). The CDR3 DNA reads as TGTGCCAGCAGCTTAGTCGGGACAGGGATAAACACCGGGGAGCTGTTTTTT. This encodes CASSLVGTGINTGELFF.

This clonotype appeared once. The rearrangement uses TRBV6-5 and TRBJ2-1, with D unresolved. Trimming removed 5 bases from V and 5 bases from J, with 10 bases in between. The CDR3 runs to 13 residues. Germline lookup yields CDR1 MNHEY and CDR2 SVGAGI. In DNA form, the CDR3 reads TGTGCCAGCAGTATTCGTACCCACAATGAGCAGTTCTTC. Amino acids: CASSIRTHNEQFF.

This clonotype has ten or more counts. This chain connects TRBV20-1 to TRBJ1-6; 7 bases are a match to TRBD1. Germline V gene data show CDR1 as DFQATT and CDR2 as SNEGSKA (reference sequence). The CDR3 totals 15 residues. The V gene end was trimmed by 5 bases and the J gene end by 6 bases; junction bases not matched to a gene: 10. The CDR3 loop is CSAHLPGQSNSPLHF. In DNA form, the CDR3 reads TGCAGTGCTCACTTACCGGGACAGTCTAATTCACCCCTCCACTTT.

This clonotype was observed a few times. DNA for the CDR3: TGTGCCAGCAGCGACCCGACCCGGGAAAAACTGTTTTTT. Translation: CASSDPTREKLFF. The chain uses TRBV12-3 or TRBV12-4 and TRBJ1-4; no firm D call. The CDR3 sequence is 13 residues long. Trimming took 6 bases from V and 8 from J, leaving 13 bases between them.

The chain is built from TRBV20-1 and TRBJ2-3, with 12 nucleotides matching TRBD2. Germline CDR1 is DFQATT and CDR2 is SNEGSKA (reference sequence). V was pared by 0 bases and J by 4 bases, with 5 bases of the junction left unmatched. The CDR3 spans 16 residues. CDR3 DNA: TGCAGTGCTAGAGAGTTCCTAGCGGGAGGGTCAGATACGCAGTATTTT. Translated: CSAREFLAGGSDTQYF.

This clonotype came up many times. CDR3 DNA sequence: TGTGCCAGCAGAGGGACAGAAGGCTTGGATTCACCCCTCCACTTT. Translated, it gives CASRGTEGLDSPLHF. V is TRBV6-2 or TRBV6-3 and J is TRBJ1-6, with 7 bases matching TRBD1. V was clipped by 6 bases and J by 8 bases; unmatched bases: 10. Germline V gene lookup returns CDR1 MNHEY and CDR2 SVGEGT. This CDR3 has 15 residues.

This clonotype has a handful of counts. In DNA, the CDR3 is TGTGCCAGCAGCCACCAACCGGGCCCCTCTGGGGCCAACGTCCTGACTTTC. Its protein is CASSHQPGPSGANVLTF. The chain joins TRBV2 to TRBJ2-6; D remains unclear. The V end lost 6 bases, the J end lost 0 bases, and 15 bases lay between the germline ends. This CDR3 spans 17 amino acids. Germline V lookup: CDR1 SNHLY, CDR2 FYNNEI.

The sample holds many counts of this clonotype. The chain carries TRBV9 and TRBJ2-1; 11 bases agree with TRBD2. CDR1 SGDLS and CDR2 YYNGEE come from the germline V gene. V trimming: 3 bases; J trimming: 5 bases; junction bases outside the gene matches: 7. This CDR3 has 16 residues. The CDR3 protein is CASSGGGTSGDNEQFF. The CDR3 DNA is TGTGCCAGCAGCGGTGGAGGGACTAGCGGAGACAATGAGCAGTTCTTC.

This clonotype was found a few times. One junction end does not reproduce the germline sequence, and a read error may be involved. This chain uses TRBV7-9 with TRBJ1-4; D unclear. Germline V lookup: CDR1 SEHNR, CDR2 FQNEAQ (reference sequence). The length of the CDR3 is 15 residues. CDR3 region: CTSSLDTGQNEKLFF. The CDR3 bases are TGTACCAGCAGCTTAGATACGGGTCAGAATGAAAAACTGTTTTTT.

V usage is TRBV5-4 and J usage is TRBJ2-3, with D possibly matching TRBD2 (6 bases). Trimming pared 0 bases from V and 8 bases from J, leaving 19 bases between. The CDR3 totals 16 residues. Germline values: CDR1 SGHNT, CDR2 YYREEE (reference sequence). The CDR3 here is CASSLAGGPGAGTQYF. DNA for the CDR3: TGTGCCAGCAGCTTGGCCGGAGGGCCCGGAGCCGGTACGCAGTATTTT.

This clonotype was picked up a small number of times. The V gene is TRBV5-6, the J gene TRBJ1-2; 7 bases line up with TRBD1. The V segment lost 6 bases and the J segment 8 bases; nucleotides outside the gene matches: 4. CDR1 is SGHDT and CDR2 is YYEEEE in the germline V gene. CDR3 length: 11 amino acids. The CDR3 DNA is TGTGCCAGCACGCAGGGGGAAGGCTACACCTTC. Translation gives CASTQGEGYTF.

Many counts were recorded for this clonotype. The chain carries TRBV24-1 and TRBJ2-5, with 11 bases lining up with TRBD2. Trimming at V came to 10 bases and at J to 3 bases, leaving 6 bases not matched to a gene. This CDR3 has 14 amino acids. CDR1 is KGHDR and CDR2 is SFDVKD in the germline V gene. The CDR3 region is CATAGSGGEETQYF. The DNA for the CDR3 is TGTGCCACGGCTGGTAGCGGGGGGGAAGAGACCCAGTACTTC.

For this clonotype: The junction differs from germline at one of its ends, possibly a read error. The chain carries TRBV3-1 and TRBJ1-2; 9 positions agree with TRBD1. The germline CDR1 and CDR2 sequences are LGHDT and YNNKEL (reference sequence). The CDR3 runs 16 residues. The CDR3 protein is CASSQGLTGGQGGCTF. CDR3 DNA sequence: TGTGCCAGCAGCCAAGGACTCACAGGGGGCCAGGGTGGCTGCACCTTC.

A word on this clonotype: A much larger clone differs from this one at a single base, so this may be a read error. The chain is built from TRBV19 and TRBJ2-3; TRBD1 might be the D (6 bases). This CDR3 spans 17 amino acids. V lost 5 bases, J lost 0 bases, and 18 bases lay in between. Germline V lookup: CDR1 LNHDA, CDR2 SQIVND (reference sequence). The chain's CDR3 is CASSLTPTGLSTDTQYF. DNA of the CDR3: TGTGCCAGTAGTTTAACCCCGACAGGACTTAGCACAGATACGCAGTATTTT.

This chain joins TRBV5-1 and TRBJ1-1; possible D gene TRBD1, 5 bases. V lost 6 bases and J 5 bases, leaving 20 bases between the germline ends. Germline loops: CDR1 SGHRS, CDR2 YFSETQ. The CDR3 is 15 amino acids. CDR3 residues: CASKVTRGVMTEAFF. In DNA form, the CDR3 reads TGCGCCAGCAAAGTCACAAGGGGCGTCATGACTGAAGCTTTCTTT.

This clonotype was detected ten times or more. The chain has TRBV11-2 and TRBJ2-7, with TRBD2 identical over 10 bases. Germline CDR1 SGHAT, CDR2 FQNNGV. The CDR3 is 17 residues long. Trimming at V came to 5 bases and at J to 5 bases, leaving 15 bases not matched to a gene. In DNA, the CDR3 is TGTGCCAGCAGCGTTCTAAGTTTGAGCGGGGGGGCCCACGAGCAGTACTTC. This encodes CASSVLSLSGGAHEQYF.

This clonotype was seen many times. This chain uses TRBV20-1 with TRBJ2-1, with D possibly being TRBD1 or TRBD2 (6 bases each). This CDR3 is 13 amino acids long. V lost 7 bases and J 0 bases, leaving 10 bases between the germline ends. Germline lookup yields CDR1 DFQATT and CDR2 SNEGSKA (reference sequence). The chain's CDR3 is CSGGASSYNEQFF. The CDR3 nucleotides are TGCAGTGGGGGGGCCAGCTCCTACAATGAGCAGTTCTTC.

About this clonotype: One base away lies a much larger clone, so this may be a sequencing read error. J is TRBJ2-7 and V is TRBV7-9; the match to TRBD1 covers 10 bases. The end of the DNA aligns better with TRBJ2-5, so the J call may be wrong. This CDR3 is 14 amino acids long. Germline-derived CDR1 and CDR2 are SEHNR and FQNEAQ (reference sequence). The CDR3 DNA is TGTGCCTGCAGCAGGGGACAGGGGTACGAGACCCAGTACTTC. The encoded protein is CACSRGQGYETQYF.

Ten or more counts support this clonotype. This chain links TRBV7-2 with TRBJ2-5; D is perhaps TRBD2 (5 bases). The V gene's germline CDR1 is SGHTA and CDR2 FQGNSA. With 0 bases removed from V and 5 bases from J, the gap between germline ends came to 13 bases. This CDR3 has 15 residues. CDR3 sequence (DNA): TGTGCCAGCAGCTTAGCGACCAGGTCGGGGGAGACCCAGTACTTC. Translating it yields CASSLATRSGETQYF.

This clonotype has ten or more counts. This chain links TRBV29-1 with TRBJ2-1; 11 nucleotides line up with TRBD2. Germline V lookup: CDR1 SQVTM, CDR2 ANQGSEA. The trim removed 4 bases at V and 5 bases at J, leaving 4 bases unmatched. The CDR3 is made up of 14 amino acids. CDR3 nucleotide sequence: TGCAGCGTTGTCCCGGGACTAGCGGACAATGAGCAGTTCTTC. Translating it yields CSVVPGLADNEQFF.